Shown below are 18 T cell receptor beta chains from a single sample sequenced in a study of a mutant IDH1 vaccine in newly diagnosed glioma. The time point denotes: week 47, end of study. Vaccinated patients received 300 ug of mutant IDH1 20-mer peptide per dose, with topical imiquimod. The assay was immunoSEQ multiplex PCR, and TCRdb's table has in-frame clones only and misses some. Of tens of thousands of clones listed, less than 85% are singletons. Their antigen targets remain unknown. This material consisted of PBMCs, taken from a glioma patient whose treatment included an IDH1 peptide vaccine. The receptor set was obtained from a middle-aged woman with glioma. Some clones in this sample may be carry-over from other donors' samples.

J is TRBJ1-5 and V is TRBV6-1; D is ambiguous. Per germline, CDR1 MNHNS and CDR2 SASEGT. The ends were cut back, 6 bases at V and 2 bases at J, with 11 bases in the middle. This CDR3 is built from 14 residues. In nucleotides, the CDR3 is TGTGCCAGCAGCACCCAACCAGGCAATCAGCCCCAGCATTTT. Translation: CASSTQPGNQPQHF.

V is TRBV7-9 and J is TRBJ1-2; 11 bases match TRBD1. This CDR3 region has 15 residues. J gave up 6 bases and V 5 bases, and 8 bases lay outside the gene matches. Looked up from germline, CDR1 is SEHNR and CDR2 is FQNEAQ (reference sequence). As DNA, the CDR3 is TGTGCCAGCAGCATCGGACAGGGGGCTTGGAATGGCTACACCTTC. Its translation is CASSIGQGAWNGYTF. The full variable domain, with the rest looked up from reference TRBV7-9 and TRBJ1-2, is DTGVSQNPRHKITKRGQNVTFRCDPISEHNRLYWYRQTLGQGPEFLTYFQNEAQLEKSRLLSDRFSAERPKGSFSTLEIQRTEQGDSAMYLCASSIGQGAWNGYTFGSGTRLTVV.

The CDR3 protein is CASSQVEGGTEAFF. The CDR3 coding sequence is TGCGCCAGCAGCCAAGTAGAGGGGGGCACTGAAGCTTTCTTT. The chain is built from TRBV4-1 and TRBJ1-1, with TRBD1 as a possible D gene (6 bases). The CDR3 contains 14 residues. The V and J ends lost 1 base and 4 bases respectively, with 10 bases between them. CDR1 is MGHRA, CDR2 YSYEKL, per germline.

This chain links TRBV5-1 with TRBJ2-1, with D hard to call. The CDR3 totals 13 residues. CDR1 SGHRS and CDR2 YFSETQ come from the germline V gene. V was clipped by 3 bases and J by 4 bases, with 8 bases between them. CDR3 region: CASSSARYNEQFF. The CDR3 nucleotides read TGCGCCAGCAGCTCCGCTCGTTACAATGAGCAGTTCTTC.

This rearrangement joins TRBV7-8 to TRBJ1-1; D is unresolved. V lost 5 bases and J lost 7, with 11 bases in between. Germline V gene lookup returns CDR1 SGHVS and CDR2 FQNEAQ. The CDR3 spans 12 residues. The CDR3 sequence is CASSQNRVEAFF. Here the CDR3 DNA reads TGTGCCAGCAGCCAGAATAGGGTTGAAGCTTTCTTT.

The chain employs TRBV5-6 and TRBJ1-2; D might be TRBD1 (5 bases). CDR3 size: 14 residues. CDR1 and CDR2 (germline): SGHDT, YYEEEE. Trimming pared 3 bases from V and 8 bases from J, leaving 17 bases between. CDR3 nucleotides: TGTGCCAGCAGCTCCGGGGCAGCCGCGGGGGGCTACACCTTC. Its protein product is CASSSGAAAGGYTF.

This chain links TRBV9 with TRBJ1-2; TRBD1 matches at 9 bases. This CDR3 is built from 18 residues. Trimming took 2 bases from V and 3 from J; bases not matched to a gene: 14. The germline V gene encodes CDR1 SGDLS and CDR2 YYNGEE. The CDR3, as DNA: TGTGCCAGCAGCGTTTCCGGGACAGGGAGGGTAGGTCACTATGGCTACACCTTC. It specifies CASSVSGTGRVGHYGYTF. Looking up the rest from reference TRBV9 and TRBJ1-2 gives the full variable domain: DSGVTQTPKHLITATGQRVTLRCSPRSGDLSVYWYQQSLDQGLQFLIQYYNGEERAKGNILERFSAQQFPDLHSELNLSSLELGDSALYFCASSVSGTGRVGHYGYTFGSGTRLTVV.

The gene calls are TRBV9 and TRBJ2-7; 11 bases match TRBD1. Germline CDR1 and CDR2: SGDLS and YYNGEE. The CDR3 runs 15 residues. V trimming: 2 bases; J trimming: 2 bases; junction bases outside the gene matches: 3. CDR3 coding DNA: TGTGCCAGCAGCGTTGGGACAGGGGGGACCTACGAGCAGTACTTC. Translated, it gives CASSVGTGGTYEQYF. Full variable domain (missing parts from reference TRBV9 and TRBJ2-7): DSGVTQTPKHLITATGQRVTLRCSPRSGDLSVYWYQQSLDQGLQFLIQYYNGEERAKGNILERFSAQQFPDLHSELNLSSLELGDSALYFCASSVGTGGTYEQYFGPGTRLTVT.

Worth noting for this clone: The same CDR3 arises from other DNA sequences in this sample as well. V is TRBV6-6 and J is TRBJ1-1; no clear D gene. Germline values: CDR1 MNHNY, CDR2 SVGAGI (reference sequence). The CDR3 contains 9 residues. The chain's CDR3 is CAVSTEAFF. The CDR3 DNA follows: TGTGCGGTTTCGACTGAAGCTTTCTTT.

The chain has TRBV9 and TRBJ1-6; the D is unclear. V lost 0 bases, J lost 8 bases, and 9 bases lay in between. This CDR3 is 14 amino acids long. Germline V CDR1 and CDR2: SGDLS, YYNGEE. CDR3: CASSVELEYSPLHF. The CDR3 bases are TGTGCCAGCAGCGTAGAATTGGAGTATTCACCCCTCCACTTT. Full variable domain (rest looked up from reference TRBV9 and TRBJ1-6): DSGVTQTPKHLITATGQRVTLRCSPRSGDLSVYWYQQSLDQGLQFLIQYYNGEERAKGNILERFSAQQFPDLHSELNLSSLELGDSALYFCASSVELEYSPLHFGNGTRLTVT.

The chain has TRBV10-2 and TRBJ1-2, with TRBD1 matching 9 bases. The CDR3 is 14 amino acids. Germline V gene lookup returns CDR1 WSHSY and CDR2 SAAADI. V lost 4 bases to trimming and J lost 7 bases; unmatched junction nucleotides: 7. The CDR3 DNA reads TGCGCCAGCAGTGTACAGGGGGCAACGAGTGGCTACACCTTC. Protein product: CASSVQGATSGYTF.

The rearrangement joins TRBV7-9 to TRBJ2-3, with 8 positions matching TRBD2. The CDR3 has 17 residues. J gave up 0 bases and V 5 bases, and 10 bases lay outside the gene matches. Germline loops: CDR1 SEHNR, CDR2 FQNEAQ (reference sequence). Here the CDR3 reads CASSPPLAEESTDTQYF. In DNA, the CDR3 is TGTGCCAGCAGCCCACCACTAGCGGAGGAGAGCACAGATACGCAGTATTTT.

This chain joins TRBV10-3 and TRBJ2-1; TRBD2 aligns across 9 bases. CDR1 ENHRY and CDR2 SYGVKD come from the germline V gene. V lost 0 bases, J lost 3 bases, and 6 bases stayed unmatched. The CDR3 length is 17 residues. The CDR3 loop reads CAISESASGEGYNEQFF. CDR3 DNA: TGTGCCATCAGTGAGTCGGCTAGCGGGGAGGGCTACAATGAGCAGTTCTTC.

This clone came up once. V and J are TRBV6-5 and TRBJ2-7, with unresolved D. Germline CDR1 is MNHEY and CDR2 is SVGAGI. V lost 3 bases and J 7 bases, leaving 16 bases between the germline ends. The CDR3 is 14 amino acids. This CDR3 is CASSYAEQPMEQYF. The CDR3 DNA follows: TGTGCCAGCAGTTATGCAGAGCAACCCATGGAGCAGTACTTC.

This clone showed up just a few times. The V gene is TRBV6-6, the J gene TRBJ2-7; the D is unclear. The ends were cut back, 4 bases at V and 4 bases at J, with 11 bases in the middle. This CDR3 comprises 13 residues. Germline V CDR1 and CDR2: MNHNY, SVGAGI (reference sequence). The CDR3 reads CASSSWTEYEQYF. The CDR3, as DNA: TGTGCCAGCAGTTCATGGACGGAATACGAGCAGTACTTC.

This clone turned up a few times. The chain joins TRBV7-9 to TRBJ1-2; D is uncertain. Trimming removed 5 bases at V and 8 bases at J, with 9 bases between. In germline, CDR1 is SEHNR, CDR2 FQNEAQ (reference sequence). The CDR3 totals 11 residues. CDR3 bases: TGTGCCAGCAGCCCCCTAGACGGCTACACCTTC. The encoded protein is CASSPLDGYTF.

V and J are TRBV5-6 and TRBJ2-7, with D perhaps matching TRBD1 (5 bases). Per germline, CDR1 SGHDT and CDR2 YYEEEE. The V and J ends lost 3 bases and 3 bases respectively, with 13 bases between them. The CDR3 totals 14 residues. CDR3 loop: CASSWYRQHYEQYF. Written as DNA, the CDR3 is TGTGCCAGCAGCTGGTACAGACAGCACTACGAGCAGTACTTC.

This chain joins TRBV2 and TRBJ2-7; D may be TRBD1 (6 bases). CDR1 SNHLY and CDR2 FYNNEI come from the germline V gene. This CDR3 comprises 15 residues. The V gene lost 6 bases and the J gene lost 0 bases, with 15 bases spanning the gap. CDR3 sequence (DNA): TGTGCCAGCAGGGAAAGACAGGCCCTCTCCTACGAGCAGTACTTC. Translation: CASRERQALSYEQYF.